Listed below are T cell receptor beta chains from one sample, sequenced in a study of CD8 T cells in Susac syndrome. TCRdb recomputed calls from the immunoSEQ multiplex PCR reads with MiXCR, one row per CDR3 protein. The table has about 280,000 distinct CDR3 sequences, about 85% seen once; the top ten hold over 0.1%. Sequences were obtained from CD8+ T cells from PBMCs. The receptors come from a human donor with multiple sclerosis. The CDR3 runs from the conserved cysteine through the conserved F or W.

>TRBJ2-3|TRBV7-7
CASSLVLGSTDTQYF
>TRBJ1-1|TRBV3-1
CASSRPTGAEAFF
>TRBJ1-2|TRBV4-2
CASSQATLWDIPGGNYGYTF
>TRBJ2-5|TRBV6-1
CASRPRSSGETQYF
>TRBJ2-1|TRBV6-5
CASSPGTSENEQFF
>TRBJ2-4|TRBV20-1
CSARVRGQLQNIQYF
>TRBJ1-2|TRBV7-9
CASSQSRGRKGDGYTF
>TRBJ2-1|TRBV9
CASSFSGRAYNEQFF
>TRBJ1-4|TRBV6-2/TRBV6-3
CASSYRRVGEKLFF
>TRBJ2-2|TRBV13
CASSLEGANTGELFF
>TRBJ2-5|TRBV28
CASSFALAGGTYQETQYF
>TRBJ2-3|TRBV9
CASTHTDTQYF
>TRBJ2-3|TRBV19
CASSQTSGSGDTQYF
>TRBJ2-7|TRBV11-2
CASSPPRREWLLWGLGEQYF
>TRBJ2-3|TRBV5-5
CASSLRKGPDTQYF
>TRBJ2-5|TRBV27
CASSLERGGSKTQYF
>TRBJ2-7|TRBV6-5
CASSNHGQGAFRREQYF
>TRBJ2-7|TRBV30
CAWSVYLTYEQYF
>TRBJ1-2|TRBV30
CAWGPTGVRGYTF
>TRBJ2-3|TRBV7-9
CASEYTSGILDTQYF
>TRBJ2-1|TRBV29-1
CSACVEESYNEQFF
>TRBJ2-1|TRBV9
CASSVDHRSYNEQFF
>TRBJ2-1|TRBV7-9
CATSDQGREQFF
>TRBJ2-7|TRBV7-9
CASSLEPGDRAYYEQYF
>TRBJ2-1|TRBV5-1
CASSFFVRDSGRADNEQFF
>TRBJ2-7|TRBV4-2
CASSFGLASYEQYF
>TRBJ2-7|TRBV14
CASSQAPSSSYEQYF
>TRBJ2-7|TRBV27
CASSLRALAEVYEQYF
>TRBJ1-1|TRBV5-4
CASSLETGGANTEVFF
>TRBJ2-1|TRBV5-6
CASSSPRTSGYNEQFF
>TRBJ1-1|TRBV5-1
CASSFLAGGLEAFF
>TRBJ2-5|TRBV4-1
CASSQEKFAGGPGETQYF
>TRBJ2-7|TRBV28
CASSLVTSGLYEQYF
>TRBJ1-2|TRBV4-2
CASSQDANGYTF
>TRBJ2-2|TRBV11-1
CASSLRVFDTGELFF
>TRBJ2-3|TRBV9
CASSVDGRTPDTQYF
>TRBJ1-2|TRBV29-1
CSVATAGTGDGANYGYTF
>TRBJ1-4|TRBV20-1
CSARSLPSGKLFF
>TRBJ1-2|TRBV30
CACLTGGSGRGYTF
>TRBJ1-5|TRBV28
CASSRPALVGQPQHF
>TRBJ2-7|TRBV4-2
CASSGVREQYF
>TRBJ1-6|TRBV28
CASSLGLGLSSYNSPLHF
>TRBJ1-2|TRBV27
CASSFSRGANYGYTF
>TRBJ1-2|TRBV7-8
CASSPLVRRGSFGYTF
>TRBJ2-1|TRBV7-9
CASSFGLAAEQFF
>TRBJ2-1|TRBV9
CASSVGNRKDEQFF
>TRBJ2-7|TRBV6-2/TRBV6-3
CASSWGETSGEQYF
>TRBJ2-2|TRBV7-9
CASSPSVSTGELFF
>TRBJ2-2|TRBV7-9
CAWLGPHSSGELFF
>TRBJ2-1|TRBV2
CASRASSSSYNEQFF
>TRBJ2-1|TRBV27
CASSLGAGSSYNEQFF
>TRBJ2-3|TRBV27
CASSFYYSTDTQYF
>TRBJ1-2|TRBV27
CASSFSTGRQNGYTF
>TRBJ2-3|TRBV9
CASSPQGLPHTDTQYF
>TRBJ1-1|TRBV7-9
CASSLRPPGAFF